The subject of this entry is one T cell receptor beta chain. What antigen it recognizes has not been identified. Per-base quality was not reported, and no clone a single base away is much larger than it. This sample was included in a study of blood T cell repertoires in COVID-19 (dated by TCRdb to 2019 to 2021). About the study as a whole: Samples covering the acute and convalescent phases of COVID-19 were provided by collaborators in the United States, Italy and Spain. The prospective study material was composed of cDNA or gDNA derived from T cells, B-cell-depleted T cells, or PBMCs. The dataset comprised deeply sampled blood TCRbeta repertoires from subjects exposed to, actively infected with, or recovered from COVID-19. The repertoires were made available in a free public database intended to serve as a resource for research on the immune response to SARS-CoV-2. Samples came from the ongoing ImmuneRACE study (first 160 participants) plus 1,254 subjects from 6 global collaborators. Nearly every sample came with metadata listing a de-identified subject ID, COVID-19 status, age in years and sex. Where available, HLA class I and class II types were taken from metadata supplied by the sample provider and were not determined by assay-based typing. Points the paper makes about the study in general: How much clinical and demographic metadata was included differed by source and by participant, and the metadata was provided uncurated.

The immunoSEQ Assay, a bias-controlled multiplex PCR, was used to amplify TCRbeta CDR3 regions from genomic DNA. The authors' analysis ran thus. The number of nucleated cells in each sample was estimated by amplification of reference gene primers within the assay. Sequence reads were collapsed and filtered to measure the absolute abundance of every unique TCRbeta CDR3 rearrangement. For each sample, productive Simpson clonality was calculated as the square root of Simpson's diversity index across productive rearrangements. Drawn from immuneACCESS, this table holds only the in-frame rearrangements with V and J called that TCRdb kept. Clones are partly lost; checked studies trace under half to an unresolved V gene and leave the rest unexplained. Clonal size and the V and J genes are those of that table, whereas D and trimming came from the DNA. This sample holds approximately 200,000 clones; 80% to 85% were observed only once. The ten largest clones represent 12% of the sample.

V is clipped by 7 bases and J by 1 base, and the sequence between their germline boundaries is 11 bases long. The CDR3 spans 13 residues, from the cysteine through the phenylalanine. Only the CDR3 region is kept as DNA, spanning 39 bases read in frame from base 1. The germline V gene specifies SNHLY as CDR1 and FYNNEI as CDR2. One collaborating source in Seattle enrolled patients during active infection and followed them longitudinally through the course of disease. Each collaborating institution followed its own protocols to collect whole blood in K2EDTA tubes. For TCRbeta analysis, collaborators shipped samples as frozen whole blood, isolated PBMCs, or DNA extracted from either of those sample types.

The sequence was obtained from a woman aged 80 or older with COVID-19, enrolled during active disease. Input material: peripheral blood. The sequence joins TRBV2 to TRBJ2-7; the best D guess is TRBD1, with 6 bases matching. The bases read TGTGCCAGCACAAACAGGGCTTCCTACGAGCAGTACTTC. Its product reads: CASTNRASYEQYF. This CDR3, with the reference TRBV2 and TRBJ2-7 proteins standing in past its ends, gives the full variable domain EPEVTQTPSHQVTQMGQEVILRCVPISNHLYFYWYRQILGQKVEFLVSFYNNEISEKSEIFDDQFSVERPDGSNFTLKIRSTKLEDSAMYFCASTNRASYEQYFGPGTRLTVT.